This T cell receptor beta chain was captured by sequencing in a study of cytomegalovirus exposure and HLA in healthy donors (dated by TCRdb to 2016 to 2017). Looking at the study overall: According to an earlier analysis of 550 to 750 of the donors, about 179 million T cells yielded roughly 100 million unique TCR beta sequences and less than 300 Gb of sequence data. To predict cytomegalovirus infection status, the study brought together high-throughput TCR immunosequencing, statistical association of individual TCRs with disease status, and machine learning. The number of typed donors differed by locus: about 629-640 for A, B, C, DRB1 and DQB1; 500 to 550 for DQA1; approximately 600 for DPA1; and roughly 470 for DPB1. Alongside the repertoire data, information on donor age, sex, ethnicity and CMV serostatus was compiled. Of the roughly 420 genotyped donors, 75% to 85% were placed in the genetic ancestry cluster associated with self-reported Caucasian donors. Roughly 300 gigabases of sequencing data and approximately 91 million unique TCR sequences made up an early release that covered nearly 650 HLA-typed donors. Across some 400 genotyped donors of the cohort, an average of about 250,000 unique TCR beta nucleotide sequences per donor were sequenced, and around 20% of those sequences were non-productive. Because of strong linkage in the cohort, four or five DR-DQ haplotypes were treated as single units for association and clustering. Every discovery cohort repertoire had been produced on one sequencing platform. A later genetic analysis used genome-wide SNP genotypes for about 60% of the roughly 670 donors, treating that subset as a discovery cohort. In addition to the first cohort of 666 subjects, a separate validation cohort of 100 to 150 different subjects was used. Both class I and class II loci were covered by HLA typing, at four-digit resolution. The study aimed to test whether cataloging public T cell receptors could reveal signatures of past pathogen exposure. In an earlier analysis of a few hundred of the donors, high-throughput TCR beta sequencing was used to judge whether each TCR beta V gene segment behaved as functional or pseudogenic. Using immunosequencing, the study profiled T cell repertoires from around 670 subjects and related those repertoires to cytomegalovirus serostatus. To study patterns of TCR occurrence, a later analysis re-analyzed previously published TCR beta repertoires from around 670 donors and added high-resolution HLA genotyping. In the later analysis, no new phenotypic data were used to find candidate immune exposures; instead, reliance was placed on TCR beta sequences and their occurrence across donors. What the authors observed across the whole study: A later genetic analysis reported fewer N-insertions in productive TCRs among donors in an Asian-associated ancestry cluster than the approximately 700-donor mean. In a later analysis, TCR association rates were found to vary across HLA loci, with the most associated TCRs seen for DRB1 alleles and the fewest for HLA-C alleles. Because HLA typing was missing for some donors at each locus, association tests included only the typed subset. A further reported finding was that TCR beta sequences accurately predicted the HLA-A and HLA-B alleles for most subjects in the first cohort. A cluster of highly shared sequence variants was judged likely to be a technical artifact of the sequencing pipeline. Some IMGT-functional V segments, including TRBV6-2 and TRBV6-3, could not be told apart with the 87-base-pair reads, so those segments were excluded. The authors suggested that the approach could potentially be generalized to other disease states and immunological phenotypes. In vitro tests confirmed that three of the cytomegalovirus-associated TCR beta chains recognize cytomegalovirus antigens. A later analysis reported that several top co-occurrence clusters appeared linked to parvovirus B19, influenza, CMV and Epstein-Barr virus. For the cohort, immune exposure information was limited to CMV serostatus. Strong co-occurrence of HLA alleles, especially DR and DQ, made assigning TCR associations to individual alleles difficult. Compared with equally common non-associated chains, HLA-associated TCR beta chains in a later analysis were more clonally expanded and had lower generation probabilities. The classifier was reported to diagnose cytomegalovirus status with high specificity and sensitivity in both the original cohort and the validation cohort. Sequencing depth was assumed to be roughly uniform across donors in the presence/absence analyses, though that assumption may not hold. According to a later analysis, most CMV-associated TCR beta chains appeared to be HLA-restricted, and the HLA associations seemed to be driven largely by CMV exposure. The cohort was sequenced for TCR beta chains only, and without alpha or paired-chain data the features that could be detected were limited. While some public TCRs were present in many individuals, most TCR sequences turned up only very rarely across donors. In the study, about 150 TCR beta chains were listed as associated with cytomegalovirus. A later analysis associated about 17,000 TCR beta sequences with specific HLA alleles at a false discovery rate of 0.05. Linkage disequilibrium might explain the correlated functional status among segregating V segments, but an unknown experimental factor could not be ruled out. V-gene and J-gene trimming of TCR beta chains was associated with a missense DCLRE1C variant in a later genetic analysis, and the association was replicated in an independent cohort. Broadly in line with IMGT annotations, most TCR beta V segments showed up in productive rearrangements about 90% or about 30% of the time in an earlier analysis of roughly 590 of the donors. Because counts were too low, around 18 rarely observed V segments, including chromosome 9 orphons, were left out of the earlier analysis of some 600 of the donors.

The CDR3 measures 11 amino acids from cysteine to phenylalanine. Left in the record is the CDR3 DNA by itself, 33 bases read in frame from the first base. CDR1 SEHNR and CDR2 FQNEAQ are derived from the germline V gene (reference sequence). Cut back by 5 bases and 7 bases, the V and J ends lie 8 bases apart. The method was the immunoSEQ multiplex PCR assay. A mixture of 60 forward primers for TCR Vbeta segments and 13 reverse primers for TCR Jbeta segments was used in the multiplex PCR. Amplification of the CDR3 region of rearranged TCR beta genes was performed with a multiplex PCR assay on genomic DNA. The Illumina HiSeq System was used to sequence the amplified TCR beta libraries as 87-base-pair reads. The source study handled its data this way. In a later analysis, tens of millions of unique TCR beta chains were counted across the 650 to 700 repertoires, and approximately 9.9 million of these chains were shared by at least two donors. Raw reads were error-corrected and collapsed into unique sequences by a nearest-neighbor algorithm in which closely related sequences were merged to remove PCR and sequencing errors. V, D and J gene segments were assigned by aligning CDR3 sequences to IMGT reference sequences. For a sequence to be retained, a match of at least six nucleotides to both a V gene segment and a J gene segment was required. Rearrangements were classified as productive when the CDR3 lacked stop codons and remained in frame with V and J, and all other rearrangements were classified as non-productive. CDR3 was defined according to IMGT convention as the region running from the second conserved V-encoded cysteine to the conserved J-encoded phenylalanine. In an earlier analysis of approximately 590 of the donors, sequences lacking an unambiguous match to a single V gene segment were excluded. An earlier analysis of about 600 of the donors called V segments functional above 56.7% productive rearrangements and segregating when the between-donor standard deviation exceeded 5%. A statistical classification framework was built for diagnosing cytomegalovirus status from the catalog of TCR beta chain sequences. In a later analysis, TCR nucleotide sequences were compared against IMGT/GENE-DB human TR gene sequences so that V and J genes could be assigned. The TCRdist pipeline was used in a later analysis to assign CDR3 sequences and most-parsimonious VDJ recombination scenarios. In a later analysis, each TCR beta chain was defined by its CDR3 amino acid sequence together with its V-gene family, and reads lacking a unique V-gene family were excluded. To address suspected cross-contamination and a sequencing artifact, a later analysis removed 592 highly shared, low-generation-probability nucleotide sequences. In a later analysis, a clonal expansion index was calculated for each public chain from normalized within-repertoire ranks of inferred template counts. A later analysis computed generation probabilities with a VDJ recombination model fitted to out-of-frame rearrangements, and checked the results against IGoR. In a later analysis, hypergeometric tests were used to score TCR-TCR, TCR-HLA and TCR-CMV co-occurrence, with a repertoire-size bias correction applied to TCR pairs. In a later analysis, false discovery rates were estimated by permuting HLA or CMV assignments 20 times. In a later analysis, co-occurring TCRs were grouped using DBSCAN, and TCRdist sequence similarity was added for clustering within HLA-allele-positive subsets. Repertoires with fewer than 30,000 or more than 120,000 public chains, plus five repertoires with anomalous nucleotide sharing, were excluded from co-occurrence clustering. Not all clones reach the TCRdb copy of this immuneACCESS table, which keeps in-frame sequences only. Checked studies attribute under half of the gap to unresolved V genes and leave the rest unexplained. The DNA was the basis for D and trimming; V, J and clone size are from that table. In this sample the table shows 160,000 or so clones, around 73% of which occur a single time. The ten largest clones take up about 1.5% of the sample.

In total, approximately 690 healthy bone marrow donors made up the cohort. At the time of sampling, every cohort member was nominally healthy, though immune exposures that went unrecorded were likely present. The donor was CMV seronegative and was included in the group of several hundred seronegative cohort members. Every donor gave a peripheral blood sample, and the peripheral blood mononuclear cells from that sample were used for TCR beta sequencing. The Qiagen DNeasy Blood Extraction Kit was used to extract genomic DNA from the blood cell samples. With respect to this clone: Its binding antigen is unknown. Base qualities are not provided; no much larger clone lies one nucleotide away.

The rearranged segments are TRBV7-9 and TRBJ1-2; the D gene is not confidently resolved. This TCR derives from a male donor in good health and CMV-seronegative. Sample: PBMCs. The bases read TGTGCCAGCAGCCGTAACATTGGCTACACCTTC. It encodes CASSRNIGYTF. Beyond the CDR3, the reference TRBV7-9 and TRBJ1-2 genes provide the residues; the full variable domain reads: DTGVSQNPRHKITKRGQNVTFRCDPISEHNRLYWYRQTLGQGPEFLTYFQNEAQLEKSRLLSDRFSAERPKGSFSTLEIQRTEQGDSAMYLCASSRNIGYTFGSGTRLTVV.